The source of this TCR beta chain is a study of shared clonotypes between healthy human individuals. Assay execution proceeded at the deep level. Data came from immunoSEQ multiplex PCR; TCRdb stores just in-frame clones and leaves some out. The data show around 2,000,000 clones, 85% to 95% seen once. Division of CD4+ cells produced a CD45RA+ naive subset and a CD45RA-negative memory subset. With 4 bases removed from V and 0 bases from J, the gap between germline ends came to 19 bases. The germline gives CDR1 LNHDA, CDR2 SQIVND (reference sequence). This CDR3 comprises 17 residues. The sequence was obtained from a man aged 18 to 35 in good health. The chain joins TRBV19 to TRBJ2-7; a possible D gene is TRBD2 (6 bases). The sequencing input was naive CD4+ T cells sorted from blood. The subset is: CD45RA+ positively selected. The CDR3 loop is CASSTLHGATSSYEQYF. CDR3 coding DNA: TGTGCCAGTAGTACACTACACGGGGCGACTAGCTCCTACGAGCAGTACTTC.